This TCR beta chain was captured in a study of brain T cells in children with intractable seizures. Sequenced by immunoSEQ multiplex PCR; TCRdb stores in-frame clones only, minus some. The table has approximately 330,000 clones, roughly 92% seen once. The CDR3 is 13 residues long. The ends lost 5 bases at V and 4 bases at J; junction bases unmatched: 4. CDR1 is MDHEN and CDR2 is SYDVKM in the germline V gene. Regarding time point: blood from clinic visit 5 months post-surgery; TSC patient then seizure free. The clonotype was recovered from a boy under two years old with tuberous sclerosis and intractable seizures. This sequence joins TRBV28 and TRBJ2-5; 7 bases align to TRBD2. The sample was peripheral blood, taken around 5 months after surgery. The DNA of the CDR3 is TGTGCCAGCAGTCCTCCGGGAGGAGAGACCCAGTACTTC. Protein sequence: CASSPPGGETQYF.